This T cell receptor (beta chain) was retrieved from a study of shared clonotypes between healthy human individuals. This clone came up a few times. Its antigen is unidentified. The study's findings and limits: Richness estimates generally favored naive over memory subsets. With a handful of donors compared, around 5% of naive CD4 clonotypes were shared.

Deep level was the assay's run setting. Here immunoSEQ multiplex PCR was the method, and the copy in TCRdb shows in-frame clones only, minus some. Seen here are about a million clones, approximately 72% observed once, and the top ten hold about 1.5%. CD4+ cell separation produced CD45RA+ naive and CD45RA-negative memory subsets. Between the trimmed V and J ends, which lost 4 bases and 5 bases, there was a span of 9 bases. This CDR3 has 14 residues. Germline V lookup: CDR1 SNHLY, CDR2 FYNNEI. The chain recombines TRBV2 with TRBJ1-6; D unresolved. The source of this sequence is a man aged 18 to 30 in good health. Specimen: memory CD4+ T cells sorted from blood. The subset: CD45RA-negative fraction. CDR3 DNA sequence: TGTGCCAGCAGTGTAGGTCCTAATAATTCACCCCTCCACTTT. Its translation: CASSVGPNNSPLHF.